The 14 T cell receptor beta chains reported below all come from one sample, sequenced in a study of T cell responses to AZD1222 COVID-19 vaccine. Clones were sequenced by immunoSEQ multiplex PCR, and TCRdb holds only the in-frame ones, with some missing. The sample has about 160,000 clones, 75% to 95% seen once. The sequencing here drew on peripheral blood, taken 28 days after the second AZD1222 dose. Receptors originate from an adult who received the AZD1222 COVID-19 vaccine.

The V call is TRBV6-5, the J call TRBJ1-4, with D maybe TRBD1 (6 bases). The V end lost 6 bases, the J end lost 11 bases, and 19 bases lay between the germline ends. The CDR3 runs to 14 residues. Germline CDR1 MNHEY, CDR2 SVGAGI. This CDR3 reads CASSPEGGRWKLFF. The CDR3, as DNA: TGTGCCAGCAGCCCCGAGGGGGGGCGATGGAAACTGTTTTTT.

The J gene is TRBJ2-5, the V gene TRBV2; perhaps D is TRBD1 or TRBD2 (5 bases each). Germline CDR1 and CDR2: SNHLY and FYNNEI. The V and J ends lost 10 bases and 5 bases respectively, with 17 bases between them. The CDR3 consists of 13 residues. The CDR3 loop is CANSGRGDETQYF. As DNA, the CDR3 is TGTGCCAACAGCGGAAGAGGGGACGAGACCCAGTACTTC.

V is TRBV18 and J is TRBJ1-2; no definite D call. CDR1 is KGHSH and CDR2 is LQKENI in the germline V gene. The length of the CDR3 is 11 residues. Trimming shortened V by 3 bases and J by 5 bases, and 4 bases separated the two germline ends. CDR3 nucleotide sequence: TGTGCCAGCTCACCTTTATATGGCTACACCTTC. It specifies CASSPLYGYTF.

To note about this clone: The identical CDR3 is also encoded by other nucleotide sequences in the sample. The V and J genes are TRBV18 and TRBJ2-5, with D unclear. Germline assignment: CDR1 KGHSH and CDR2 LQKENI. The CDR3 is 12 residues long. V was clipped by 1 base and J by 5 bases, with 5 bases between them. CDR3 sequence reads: CASSPRGETQYF. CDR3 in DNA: TGTGCCAGCTCACCACGAGGCGAGACCCAGTACTTC.

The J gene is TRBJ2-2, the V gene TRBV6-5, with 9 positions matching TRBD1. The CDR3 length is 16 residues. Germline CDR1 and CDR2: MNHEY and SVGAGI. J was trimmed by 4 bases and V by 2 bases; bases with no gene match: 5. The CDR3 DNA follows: TGTGCCAGCAGTTACGGGGGACAGGGATTCACCGGGGAGCTGTTTTTT. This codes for CASSYGGQGFTGELFF.

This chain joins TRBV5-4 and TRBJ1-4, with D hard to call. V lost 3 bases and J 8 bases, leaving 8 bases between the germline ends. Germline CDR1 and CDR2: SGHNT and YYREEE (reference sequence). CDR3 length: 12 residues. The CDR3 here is CASSSSGEKLFF. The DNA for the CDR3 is TGTGCCAGCAGCTCCTCGGGCGAAAAACTGTTTTTT.

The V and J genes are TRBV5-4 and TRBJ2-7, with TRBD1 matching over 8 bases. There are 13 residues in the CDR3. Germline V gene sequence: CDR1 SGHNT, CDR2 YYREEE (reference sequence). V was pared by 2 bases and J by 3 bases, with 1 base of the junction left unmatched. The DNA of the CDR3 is TGTGCCAGCAGCTTAACAGGGGGCTACGAGCAGTACTTC. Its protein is CASSLTGGYEQYF.

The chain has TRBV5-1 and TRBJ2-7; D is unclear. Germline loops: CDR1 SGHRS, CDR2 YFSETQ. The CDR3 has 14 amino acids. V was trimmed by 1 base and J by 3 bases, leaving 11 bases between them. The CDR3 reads CASSLRGPNYEQYF. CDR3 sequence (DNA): TGCGCCAGCAGCTTGAGAGGTCCGAACTACGAGCAGTACTTC.

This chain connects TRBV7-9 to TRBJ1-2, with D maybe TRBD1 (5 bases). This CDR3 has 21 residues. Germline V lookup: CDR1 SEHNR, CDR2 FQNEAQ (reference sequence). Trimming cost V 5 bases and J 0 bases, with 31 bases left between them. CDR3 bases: TGTGCCAGCAGCAAGGAGACTGTGGGGGACGGAGCCCGACCTTCTAACTATGGCTACACCTTC. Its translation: CASSKETVGDGARPSNYGYTF.

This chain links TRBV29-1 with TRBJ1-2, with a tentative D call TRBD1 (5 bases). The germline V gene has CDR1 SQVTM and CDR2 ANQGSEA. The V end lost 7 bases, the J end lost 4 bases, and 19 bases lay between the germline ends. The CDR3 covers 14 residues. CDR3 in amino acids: CSAPEDSRGYGYTF. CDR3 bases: TGCAGCGCGCCGGAAGACAGTCGGGGCTATGGCTACACCTTC.

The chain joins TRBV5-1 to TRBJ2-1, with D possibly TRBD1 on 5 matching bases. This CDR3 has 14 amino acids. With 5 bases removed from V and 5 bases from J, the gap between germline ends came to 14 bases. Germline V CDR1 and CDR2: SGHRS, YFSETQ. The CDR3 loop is CASRIQGSDNEQFF. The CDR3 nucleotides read TGCGCCAGCAGGATCCAGGGATCTGACAATGAGCAGTTCTTC.

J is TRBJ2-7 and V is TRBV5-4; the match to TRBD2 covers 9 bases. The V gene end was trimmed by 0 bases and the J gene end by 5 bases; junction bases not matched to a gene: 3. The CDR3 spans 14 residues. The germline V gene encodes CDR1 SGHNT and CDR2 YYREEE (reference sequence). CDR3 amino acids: CASSLELAGNEQYF. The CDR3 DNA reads TGTGCCAGCAGCTTGGAGCTAGCGGGAAACGAGCAGTACTTC.

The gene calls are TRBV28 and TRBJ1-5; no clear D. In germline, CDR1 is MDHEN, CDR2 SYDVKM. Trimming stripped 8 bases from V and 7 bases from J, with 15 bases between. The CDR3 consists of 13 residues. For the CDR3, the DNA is TGTGCCAGCGATATTACGGGGAACCAGCCCCAGCATTTT. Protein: CASDITGNQPQHF.

In DNA, the CDR3 is TGTGCCAGCAGTTTGGGGAGGGGTCGATACTATGGCTACACCTTC. Its translation: CASSLGRGRYYGYTF. J is TRBJ1-2 and V is TRBV27, with D tentatively TRBD1 (5 bases). The V and J ends lost 3 bases and 3 bases respectively, with 14 bases between them. Germline loops: CDR1 MNHEY, CDR2 SMNVEV (reference sequence). CDR3 length: 15 residues.